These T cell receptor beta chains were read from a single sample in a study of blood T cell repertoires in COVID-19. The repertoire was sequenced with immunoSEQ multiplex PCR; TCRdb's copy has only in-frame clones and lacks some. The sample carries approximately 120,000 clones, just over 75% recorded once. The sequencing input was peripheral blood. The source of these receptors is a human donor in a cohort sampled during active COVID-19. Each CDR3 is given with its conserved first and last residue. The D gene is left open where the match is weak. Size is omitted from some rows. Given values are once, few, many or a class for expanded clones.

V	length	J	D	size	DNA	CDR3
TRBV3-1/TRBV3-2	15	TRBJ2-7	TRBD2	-	TGTGCCAGCAGCCAAGATGCTAGCGGAATCTACGAGCAGTACTTC	CASSQDASGIYEQYF
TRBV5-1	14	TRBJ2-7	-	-	TGCGCCAGCAGCTTGGCCGCAGGCTCCTACGAGCAGTACTTC	CASSLAAGSYEQYF
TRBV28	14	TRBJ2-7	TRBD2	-	TGTGCCAGCAGACTAGCGGGCCTCTCCTACGAGCAGTACTTC	CASRLAGLSYEQYF
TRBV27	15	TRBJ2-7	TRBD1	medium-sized	TGTGCCAGCAGTGACACGACAGGGGGTAGTAACGAGCAGTACTTC	CASSDTTGGSNEQYF
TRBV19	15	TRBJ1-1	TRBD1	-	TGTGCCAGTAGTCCTCGACAGGGGGCTAACACTGAAGCTTTCTTT	CASSPRQGANTEAFF
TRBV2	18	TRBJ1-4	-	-	TGTGCCAGCAGCGGGGGGGCGCGAGGGACCGGCGATAGGGAAAAACTGTTTTTT	CASSGGARGTGDREKLFF
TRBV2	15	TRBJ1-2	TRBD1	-	TGTGCCAGCAGTGAAATGGGACAGGTTACTGAGGGCTACACCTTC	CASSEMGQVTEGYTF
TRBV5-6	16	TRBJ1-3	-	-	TGTGCCAGCAGCTTGTTACAGGGTTACTCCGGAAACACCATATATTTT	CASSLLQGYSGNTIYF
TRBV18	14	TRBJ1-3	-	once	TGTGCCAGCTCACCAACAGGGACCGAAAACACCATATATTTT	CASSPTGTENTIYF
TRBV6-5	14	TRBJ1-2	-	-	TGTGCCAGCAGCTTAACCCAGGGTCTTGGTGGCTACACCTTC	CASSLTQGLGGYTF
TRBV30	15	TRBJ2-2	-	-	TGTGCCTGGAGGGACACCCCTAACCGATTCGGGGAGCTGTTTTTT	CAWRDTPNRFGELFF
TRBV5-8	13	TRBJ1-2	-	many	TGTGCCAGCAGCAACCGGGTCGGCTATGGCTACACCTTC	CASSNRVGYGYTF
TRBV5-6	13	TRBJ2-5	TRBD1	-	TGTGCCAGCAGCTTGGGACAGGGAAAGACCCAGTACTTC	CASSLGQGKTQYF
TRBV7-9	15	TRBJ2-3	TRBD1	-	TGTGCCAGCAGCTCCTGGACAGGGGGGGGAGATACGCAGTATTTT	CASSSWTGGGDTQYF
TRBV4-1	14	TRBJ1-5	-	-	TGCGCCAGCAGCCAAGAACACAGCAATCAGCCCCAGCATTTT	CASSQEHSNQPQHF
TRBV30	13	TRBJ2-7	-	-	TGTGCCAGTCGGTACTCGAACTCCTACGAGCAGTACTTC	CASRYSNSYEQYF
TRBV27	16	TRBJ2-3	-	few	TGTGCCAGCAGTCCCTCAACAGGGTTTGGCACAGATACGCAGTATTTT	CASSPSTGFGTDTQYF
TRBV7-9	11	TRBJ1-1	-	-	TGTGCCAGCAGTACCGGGACAAGGGCTTTCTTT	CASSTGTRAFF
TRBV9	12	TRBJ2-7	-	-	TGTGCCAGCAGCGTAGTAGGGGGCGAGCAGTACTTC	CASSVVGGEQYF
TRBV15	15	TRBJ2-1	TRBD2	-	TGTGCCACCAGCAGTATACTAGCGGGGGCCCCCGAGCAGTTCTTC	CATSSILAGAPEQFF
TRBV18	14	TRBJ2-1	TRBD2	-	TGTGCCAGCTCACCAAGGCGCGGGGGGGGCGAGCAGTTCTTC	CASSPRRGGGEQFF
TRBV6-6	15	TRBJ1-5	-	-	TGTGCCAGCACCCAGAGCCAAGGGGTTAGTCAGCCCCAGCATTTT	CASTQSQGVSQPQHF
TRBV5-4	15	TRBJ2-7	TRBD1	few	TGTGCCAGCAGCTTCGCCCGGGACAGGGGATACGAGCAGTACTTC	CASSFARDRGYEQYF
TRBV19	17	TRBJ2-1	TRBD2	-	TGTGCCAGTAGTATAGGACCCCTAGCGGGGGACTACAATGAGCAGTTCTTC	CASSIGPLAGDYNEQFF
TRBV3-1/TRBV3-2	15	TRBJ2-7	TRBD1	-	TGTGCCAGCAGCCAAGCCGGGACAGAATTCTACGAGCAGTACTTC	CASSQAGTEFYEQYF
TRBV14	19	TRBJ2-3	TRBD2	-	TGTGCCAGCAGCCAAGGCCCGACTAGCGGGAAAATTGTCACAGATACGCAGTATTTT	CASSQGPTSGKIVTDTQYF
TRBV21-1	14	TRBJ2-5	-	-	TGTGCCAGCAGCAAAGAGGCAGGGAAAGAGACCCAGTACTTC	CASSKEAGKETQYF
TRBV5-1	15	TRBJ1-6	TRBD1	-	TGCGCCAGCAGCTTAGGCGGGACAGAGAATTCACCCCTCCACTTT	CASSLGGTENSPLHF
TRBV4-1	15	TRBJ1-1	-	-	TGCGCCAGCAGCCAAACCGGACTCCATACCACCGAAGCTTTCTTT	CASSQTGLHTTEAFF
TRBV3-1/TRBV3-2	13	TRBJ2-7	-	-	TGTGCCAGCAGCGACCGGGGGAGCTACGAGCAGTACTTC	CASSDRGSYEQYF
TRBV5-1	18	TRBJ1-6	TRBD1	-	TGCGCCAGCAGCTTCCTTGCGTTGATGGGACAGGATAATTCACCCCTCCACTTT	CASSFLALMGQDNSPLHF
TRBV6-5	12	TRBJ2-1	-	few	TGTGCCAGCAGGAACCTCGGAGGGGAGCAGTTCTTC	CASRNLGGEQFF
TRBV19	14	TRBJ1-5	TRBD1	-	TGTGCCAGCAGACCGGGACAGGGCGATCAGCCCCAGCATTTT	CASRPGQGDQPQHF
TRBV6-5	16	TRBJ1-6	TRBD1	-	TGTGCCAGCAGTTACTCTTTGACAGGGTATAATTCACCCCTCCACTTT	CASSYSLTGYNSPLHF
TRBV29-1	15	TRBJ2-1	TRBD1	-	TGCAGCGTTGAAGGTCACCGGGACAGCATCAATGAGCAGTTCTTC	CSVEGHRDSINEQFF
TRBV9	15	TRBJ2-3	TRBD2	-	TGTGCCAGCAGCCAGACTAGCGGGGGCACAGATACGCAGTATTTT	CASSQTSGGTDTQYF